These 13 T cell receptor beta chains were sequenced from one sample in a study of OX40 agonist ivuxolimab in advanced cancers. Libraries came from the immunoSEQ multiplex PCR assay. Sourced from immuneACCESS, this table was stored by TCRdb with only in-frame sequences that have V and J called. A share of the clones is absent; for the studies checked, an unresolved V gene accounts for under half, and the remainder has no known explanation. For this sample there are about 20,000 clones; about 65% appear just once. The ten biggest clones cover about a fifth of the sample. The sample was CD4+ or CD8+ T cells sorted from blood, taken in a trial of the OX40 agonist ivuxolimab. The receptor set was obtained from an adult with an advanced solid tumor such as melanoma, head and neck, liver or kidney cancer.

In nucleotides, the CDR3 is TGTGCCTGGAGTGGGCTCTGGGAGGATGGCTACACCTTC. As protein: CAWSGLWEDGYTF. This chain uses TRBV30 with TRBJ1-2, with no clear D. From germline, CDR1 is GTSNPN and CDR2 SVGIG (reference sequence). This CDR3 comprises 13 residues. V was cut by 1 base and J by 6 bases, with 12 bases left in between.

V usage is TRBV6-6 and J usage is TRBJ2-7; 7 bases agree with TRBD2. The junction had 5 bases not matched to a gene; V was cut back by 8 bases and J by 7 bases. Germline V lookup: CDR1 MNHNY, CDR2 SVGAGI (reference sequence). The CDR3 consists of 11 residues. CDR3 DNA: TGTGCCAGCGGCGGGGGAGGGGAGCAGTACTTC. Its translation is CASGGGGEQYF.

The chain uses TRBV11-1 and TRBJ2-7; 9 bases agree with TRBD1. This CDR3 spans 14 amino acids. Germline V gene lookup returns CDR1 SGHAT and CDR2 FQDESV (reference sequence). Unmatched junction bases numbered 4, after V lost 6 bases and J lost 1 base. CDR3 in amino acids: CASSLGTGSYEQYF. Written as DNA, the CDR3 is TGTGCCAGCAGTTTGGGGACAGGGTCCTACGAGCAGTACTTC.

The CDR3 region has the DNA TGTGCCAGCAGCCGAACGAGGGAACTCGAAGCTTTCTTT. It translates to CASSRTRELEAFF. The chain carries TRBV5-4 and TRBJ1-1; D remains unclear. V was shortened by 4 bases and J by 8 bases, with 15 bases between the two germline ends. Germline CDR1 SGHNT, CDR2 YYREEE (reference sequence). The CDR3 sequence is 13 residues long.

This clone occurred many times. This chain connects TRBV7-9 to TRBJ2-7; no clear D. V was cut by 4 bases and J by 4 bases, with 8 bases left in between. In germline, CDR1 is SEHNR, CDR2 FQNEAQ (reference sequence). This CDR3 region has 12 residues. Here the CDR3 DNA reads TGTGCCAGCAGCTCTCGGAATTACGAGCAGTACTTC. It is translated as CASSSRNYEQYF.

CDR3 loop: CASSQESSVGDTEAFF. In nucleotides, the CDR3 is TGTGCCAGCAGCCAAGAGAGCTCGGTGGGGGACACTGAAGCTTTCTTT. The chain couples TRBV4-2 to TRBJ1-1; perhaps TRBD1 as D (5 bases). Germline CDR1 reads LGHNA; CDR2 reads YNFKEQ. This CDR3 has 16 residues. V was clipped by 0 bases and J by 3 bases, with 14 bases between them.

The rearrangement joins TRBV10-3 to TRBJ1-2, with D unclear. V was clipped by 3 bases and J by 4 bases, with 12 bases between them. Germline values: CDR1 ENHRY, CDR2 SYGVKD. This CDR3 is 14 amino acids long. DNA for the CDR3: TGTGCCATCAGTGACTTACAGAATCCCTATGGCTACACCTTC. Amino acids: CAISDLQNPYGYTF.

Here the CDR3 DNA reads TGTGCCAGCAGTGAAGGGGAAAATTCACCCCTCCACTTT. Protein: CASSEGENSPLHF. The chain combines TRBV6-4 with TRBJ1-6, with D tentatively TRBD1 (5 bases). V dropped 3 bases and J dropped 7 bases, with 7 bases sitting between them. The CDR3 spans 13 residues. Germline CDR1 is MRHNA and CDR2 is SNTAGT.

The chain recombines TRBV19 with TRBJ1-4; 9 positions match TRBD1. Germline V gene sequence: CDR1 LNHDA, CDR2 SQIVND (reference sequence). V shed 8 bases and J 5 bases; nucleotides not matched to a gene: 6. The CDR3 extends over 14 amino acids. As DNA, the CDR3 is TGTGCCAGTGAAAACAGGGGGCGGAATGAAAAACTGTTTTTT. It specifies CASENRGRNEKLFF.

This clone was counted many times. This chain links TRBV7-9 with TRBJ1-2; D is possibly TRBD1 (5 bases). V lost 1 base and J 6 bases, leaving 12 bases between the germline ends. The CDR3 extends over 14 amino acids. CDR1 and CDR2 from the germline V gene are SEHNR and FQNEAQ (reference sequence). CDR3 sequence reads: CASSLGARVDGYTF. The CDR3, as DNA: TGTGCCAGCAGCTTAGGGGCCAGGGTGGATGGCTACACCTTC.

The chain has TRBV5-1 and TRBJ1-1; perhaps TRBD1 as D (5 bases). The V end lost 2 bases, the J end lost 1 base, and 9 bases lay between the germline ends. This CDR3 contains 14 residues. The germline gives CDR1 SGHRS, CDR2 YFSETQ. The chain's CDR3 is CASSFRGPNTEAFF. The CDR3, as DNA: TGCGCCAGCAGCTTCCGGGGACCGAACACTGAAGCTTTCTTT.

This clone was seen only a few times. The V and J genes are TRBV19 and TRBJ2-7; TRBD2 matches 8 bases. With V trimmed by 6 bases and J by 1 base, 5 bases remained unmatched. Germline CDR1 and CDR2: LNHDA and SQIVND (reference sequence). This CDR3 is 14 amino acids long. This CDR3 is CASRKAGVSYEQYF. The CDR3 DNA is TGTGCCAGTAGGAAAGCGGGGGTTTCCTACGAGCAGTACTTC.

The CDR3 coding sequence is TGTGCCAGCAGCTTAATTGGAGGTAGCAATGAGCAGTTCTTC. This translates into CASSLIGGSNEQFF. The rearrangement uses TRBV13 and TRBJ2-1, with a weak D call TRBD2 (5 bases). V lost 2 bases and J lost 6, with 11 bases in between. In germline, CDR1 is PRHDT, CDR2 FYEKMQ (reference sequence). This CDR3 contains 14 residues.